The source of this T cell receptor beta chain is a study of blood T cell repertoires in COVID-19. Across the study: Material from acute and convalescent COVID-19 was sourced from the United States, Italy and Spain. From T cells, B-cell-depleted T cells, or PBMCs came the material, which was cDNA or gDNA.

Trimming removed 2 bases from V and 8 bases from J, with 16 bases in between. CDR1 and CDR2 from the germline V gene are SNHLY and FYNNEI. The CDR3 runs to 15 residues. This clone was counted only a few times. Under the authors' procedure: Counts of nucleated cells, estimated from reference gene primer amplification, were obtained. Only in-frame clones appear in the TCRdb table, and some are missing; sequencing was by immunoSEQ multiplex PCR. V and J calls and clone size are given by that table; D and trimming were obtained from the DNA. The repertoire includes roughly 260,000 clones, roughly 88% of them detected once, and 2.1% sits in the top ten.

This receptor was taken from a woman between 35 and 50 years old who had recovered from COVID-19. The sample consisted of peripheral blood. The chain couples TRBV2 to TRBJ1-5; tentatively, D is TRBD1 (5 bases). The DNA of the CDR3 is TGTGCCAGCAGTGAAAAGGAAGGCCTACAGGAGCCCCAGCATTTT. As protein: CASSEKEGLQEPQHF.